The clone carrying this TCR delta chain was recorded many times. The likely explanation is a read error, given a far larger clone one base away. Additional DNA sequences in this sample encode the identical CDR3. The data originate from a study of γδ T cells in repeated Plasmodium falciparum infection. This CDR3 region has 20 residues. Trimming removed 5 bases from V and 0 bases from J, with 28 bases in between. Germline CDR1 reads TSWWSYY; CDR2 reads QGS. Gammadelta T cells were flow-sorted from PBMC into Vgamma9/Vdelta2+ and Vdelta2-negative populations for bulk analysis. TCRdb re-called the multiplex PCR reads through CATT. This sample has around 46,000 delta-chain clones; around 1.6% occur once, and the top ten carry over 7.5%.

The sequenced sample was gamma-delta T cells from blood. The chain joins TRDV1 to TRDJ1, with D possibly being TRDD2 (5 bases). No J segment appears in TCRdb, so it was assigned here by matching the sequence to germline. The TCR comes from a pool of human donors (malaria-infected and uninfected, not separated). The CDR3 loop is CALGPFLSSVRVSYTDKLIF. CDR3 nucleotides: TGTGCTCTTGGGCCTTTCCTCTCCTCCGTACGGGTTTCTTACACCGATAAACTCATCTTT.